This entry is about one TCR beta chain. The record originates from a study of shared clonotypes between healthy human individuals. Germline CDR1 and CDR2: SGHAT and FQNNGV. V lost 1 base, J lost 10 bases, and 7 bases stayed unmatched. The CDR3 is 14 residues long. Only in-frame clones appear in the TCRdb table, and some are missing; sequencing was by immunoSEQ multiplex PCR. The sample contains about 1,500,000 clones, around 97% of which appear only once. Input material: naive CD4+ T cells sorted from blood. Specified subset: CD45RA+ positively selected. The TCR sequence derives from a man in his thirties or forties in good health. V is TRBV11-2 and J is TRBJ2-3; the match to TRBD2 covers 8 bases. The CDR3 DNA reads TGTGCCAGCAGCTTAGTCTACCAGCGGGAGTCGCAGTATTTT. Amino acids: CASSLVYQRESQYF.